This T cell receptor beta chain was captured in a study of cytomegalovirus exposure and HLA in healthy donors. The CDR3 spans 12 residues. CDR1 is MDHEN and CDR2 is SYDVKM in the germline V gene. Trimming took 3 bases from V and 3 from J, leaving 6 bases between them. General study findings and limits: With high specificity and sensitivity, the classifier reportedly diagnosed cytomegalovirus status.

Remarks on this clone: Its target is not known.

TCRdb keeps only in-frame clones here, not all; method: immunoSEQ multiplex PCR. Of some 250,000 clones in the sample, around 87% were seen once. This chain connects TRBV28 to TRBJ2-7; no firm D call. The receptor comes from a woman aged 18-29 years in good health and CMV-seronegative. Sequencing was carried out using PBMCs. The chain's CDR3 is CASSFPSYEQYF. CDR3 nucleotides: TGTGCCAGCAGTTTCCCCAGCTACGAGCAGTACTTC. The whole variable domain, filled in from reference TRBV28 and TRBJ2-7, reads DVKVTQSSRYLVKRTGEKVFLECVQDMDHENMFWYRQDPGLGLRLIYFSYDVKMKEKGDIPEGYSVSREKKERFSLILESASTNQTSMYLCASSFPSYEQYFGPGTRLTVT.